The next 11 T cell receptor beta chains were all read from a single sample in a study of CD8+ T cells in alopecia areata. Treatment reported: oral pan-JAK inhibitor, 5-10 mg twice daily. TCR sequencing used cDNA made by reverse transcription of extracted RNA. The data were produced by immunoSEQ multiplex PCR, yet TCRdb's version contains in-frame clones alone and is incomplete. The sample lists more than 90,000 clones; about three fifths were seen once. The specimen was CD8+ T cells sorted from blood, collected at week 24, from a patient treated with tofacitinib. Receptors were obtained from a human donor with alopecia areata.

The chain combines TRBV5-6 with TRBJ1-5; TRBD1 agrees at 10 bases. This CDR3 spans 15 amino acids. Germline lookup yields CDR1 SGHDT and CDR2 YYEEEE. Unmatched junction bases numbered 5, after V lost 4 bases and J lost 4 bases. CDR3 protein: CASSIDRGQNQPQHF. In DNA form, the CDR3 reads TGTGCCAGCAGCATTGACAGGGGGCAGAATCAGCCCCAGCATTTT.

CDR3 in DNA: TGTGCCAGCAGCTCCCGGGACAGCGTTAGCACAGATACGCAGTATTTT. Its protein product is CASSSRDSVSTDTQYF. This chain links TRBV5-7 with TRBJ2-3; the match to TRBD1 covers 7 bases. TRBV5-7 is an open reading frame, and its role is uncertain. V lost 3 bases and J lost 0; bases outside the gene matches: 7. The CDR3 is made up of 16 amino acids.

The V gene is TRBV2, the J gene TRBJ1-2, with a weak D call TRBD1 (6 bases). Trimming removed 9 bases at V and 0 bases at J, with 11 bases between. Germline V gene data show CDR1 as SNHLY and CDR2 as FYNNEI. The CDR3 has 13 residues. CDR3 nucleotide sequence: TGTGCCAGTGGCCGGGACACTAACTATGGCTACACCTTC. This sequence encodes CASGRDTNYGYTF.

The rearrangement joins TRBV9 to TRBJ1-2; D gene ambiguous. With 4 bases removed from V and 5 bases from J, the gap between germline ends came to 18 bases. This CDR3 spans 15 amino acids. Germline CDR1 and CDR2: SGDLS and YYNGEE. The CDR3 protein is CASSLRQEKGYGYTF. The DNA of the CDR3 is TGTGCCAGCAGCTTACGACAAGAGAAGGGTTATGGCTACACCTTC. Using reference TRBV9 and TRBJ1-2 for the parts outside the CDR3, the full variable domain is DSGVTQTPKHLITATGQRVTLRCSPRSGDLSVYWYQQSLDQGLQFLIQYYNGEERAKGNILERFSAQQFPDLHSELNLSSLELGDSALYFCASSLRQEKGYGYTFGSGTRLTVV.

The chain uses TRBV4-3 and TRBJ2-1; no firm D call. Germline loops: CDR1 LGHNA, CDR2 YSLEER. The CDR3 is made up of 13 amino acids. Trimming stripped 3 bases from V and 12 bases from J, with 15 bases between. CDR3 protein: CASSQLTGEVQFF. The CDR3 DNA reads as TGCGCCAGCAGCCAGCTGACCGGAGAGGTGCAGTTCTTC.

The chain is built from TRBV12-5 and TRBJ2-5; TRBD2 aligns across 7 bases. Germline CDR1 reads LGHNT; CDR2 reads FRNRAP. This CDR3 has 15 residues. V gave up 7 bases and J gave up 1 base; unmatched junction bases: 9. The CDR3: CASVLYGGTQETQYF. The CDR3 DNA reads TGTGCTAGTGTCCTCTACGGGGGGACCCAAGAGACCCAGTACTTC.

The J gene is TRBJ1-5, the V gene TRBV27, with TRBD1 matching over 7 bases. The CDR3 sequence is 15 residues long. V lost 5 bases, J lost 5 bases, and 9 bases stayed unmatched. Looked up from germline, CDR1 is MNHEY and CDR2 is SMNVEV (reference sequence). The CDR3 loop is CASSPGTVTYQPQHF. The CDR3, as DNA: TGTGCCAGCAGTCCGGGGACAGTTACTTATCAGCCCCAGCATTTT.

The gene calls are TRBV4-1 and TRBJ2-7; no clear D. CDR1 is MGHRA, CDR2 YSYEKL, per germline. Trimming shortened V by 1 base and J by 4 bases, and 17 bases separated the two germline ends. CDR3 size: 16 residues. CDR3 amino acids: CASSQGNGEGIYEQYF. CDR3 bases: TGCGCCAGCAGCCAAGGGAATGGCGAAGGGATTTACGAGCAGTACTTC.

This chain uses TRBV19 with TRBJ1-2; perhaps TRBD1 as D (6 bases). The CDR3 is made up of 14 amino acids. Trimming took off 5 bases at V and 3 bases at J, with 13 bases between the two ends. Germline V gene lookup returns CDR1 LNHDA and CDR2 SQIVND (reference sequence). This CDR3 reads CASSSTGKDYGYTF. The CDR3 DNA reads TGTGCCAGTAGTTCAACAGGGAAAGACTATGGCTACACCTTC.

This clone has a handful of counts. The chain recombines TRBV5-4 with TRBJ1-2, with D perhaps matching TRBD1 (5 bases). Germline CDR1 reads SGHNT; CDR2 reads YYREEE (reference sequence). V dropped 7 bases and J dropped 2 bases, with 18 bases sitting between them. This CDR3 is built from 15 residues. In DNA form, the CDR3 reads TGTGCCAGCGGAGCCCAAGACAGCGGCAACTATGGCTACACCTTC. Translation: CASGAQDSGNYGYTF.

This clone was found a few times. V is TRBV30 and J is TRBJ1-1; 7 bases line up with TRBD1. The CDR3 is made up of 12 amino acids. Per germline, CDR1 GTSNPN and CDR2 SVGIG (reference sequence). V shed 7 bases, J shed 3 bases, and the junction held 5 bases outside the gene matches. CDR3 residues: CASLTGDTEAFF. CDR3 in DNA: TGTGCCTCCCTCACAGGGGACACTGAAGCTTTCTTT.